The rows below give T cell receptor beta chains drawn from one sample of a study of shared clonotypes between healthy human individuals. Generated by immunoSEQ multiplex PCR, the TCRdb table keeps only in-frame clones and is missing some. The table lists some 1,900,000 clones, approximately 95% of them singletons. The sample was naive CD8+ T cells sorted from blood. Receptor source: a man aged 18 to 29 in good health. The CDR3 runs from the conserved cysteine through the conserved F or W. D genes are given only for firm matches. The size field is filled for only some rows; it gives once, few, many or a size class.

>TRBJ2-1|TRBD1|TRBV27|.
CASSPWDRDNEQFF
TGTGCCAGCAGTCCGTGGGACAGGGACAATGAGCAGTTCTTC
>TRBJ2-1|TRBD2|TRBV28|.
CASRETSAGRNEQFF
TGTGCCAGCAGAGAAACTAGCGCGGGGCGGAATGAGCAGTTCTTC
>TRBJ2-4|.|TRBV19|.
CASSIGGIIQYF
TGTGCCAGTAGTATTGGAGGGATCATTCAGTACTTC
>TRBJ1-1|.|TRBV5-1|.
CASSLEWTNTEAFF
TGCGCCAGCAGCTTGGAATGGACTAACACTGAAGCTTTCTTT
>TRBJ2-3|.|TRBV9|.
CASSVDRQGGDTQYF
TGTGCCAGCAGCGTAGATCGACAGGGAGGAGATACGCAGTATTTT
>TRBJ2-7|.|TRBV4-1|.
CASSQDAGSAESSYEQYF
TGCGCCAGCAGCCAAGATGCGGGTTCGGCGGAAAGCTCCTACGAGCAGTACTTC
>TRBJ2-7|.|TRBV6-5|few
CASSYDGTYEQYF
TGTGCCAGCAGTTACGACGGAACCTACGAGCAGTACTTC
>TRBJ2-7|TRBD1|TRBV6-1|.
CASSGDREYSYEQYF
TGTGCCAGCAGTGGAGACAGGGAGTACTCCTACGAGCAGTACTTC
>TRBJ2-7|TRBD1|TRBV10-3|.
CAANSGGQGYEQYF
TGTGCCGCCAATTCCGGTGGACAGGGCTACGAGCAGTACTTC
>TRBJ1-2|TRBD1|TRBV7-6|.
CASSTLQGSYGYTF
TGTGCCAGCAGCACCTTACAGGGGAGCTATGGCTACACCTTC
>TRBJ2-5|TRBD1|TRBV5-1|.
CASSLMGQIKETQYF
TGCGCCAGCAGCTTGATGGGACAGATTAAAGAGACCCAGTACTTC
>TRBJ1-4|.|TRBV6-5|.
CASSYSTGELNEKLFF
TGTGCCAGCAGTTACTCGACAGGAGAACTTAATGAAAAACTGTTTTTT
>TRBJ2-2|TRBD2|TRBV10-2|.
CASSPSGNTGELFF
TGCGCCAGCAGTCCTAGCGGTAACACCGGGGAGCTGTTTTTT
>TRBJ2-7|.|TRBV4-3|.
CASSLRWGTYEQYF
TGCGCCAGCAGCCTCAGATGGGGTACCTACGAGCAGTACTTC
>TRBJ1-3|.|TRBV30|.
CAWVRDPRAGNTIYF
TGTGCCTGGGTCCGGGACCCTCGAGCCGGAAACACCATATATTTT
>TRBJ1-2|.|TRBV6-6|.
CASNPPGGEIDGYTF
TGTGCCAGCAACCCGCCCGGTGGGGAGATAGATGGCTACACCTTC
>TRBJ2-7|.|TRBV4-1|.
CASRERQDASEQYF
TGCGCCAGCAGAGAGCGGCAGGACGCCTCTGAGCAGTACTTC
>TRBJ2-2|TRBD2|TRBV4-3|.
CASSPPGLAENTGELFF
TGCGCCAGCAGCCCGCCGGGACTAGCAGAGAACACCGGGGAGCTGTTTTTT
>TRBJ2-2|TRBD1|TRBV9|.
CASSGPGQENTGELFF
TGTGCCAGCAGCGGACCGGGACAGGAGAACACCGGGGAGCTGTTTTTT
>TRBJ2-5|TRBD2|TRBV4-1|.
CASSETSGQETQYF
TGCGCCAGCAGCGAAACTAGCGGACAAGAGACCCAGTACTTC
>TRBJ2-2|.|TRBV27|.
CASSFRVNTGELFF
TGTGCCAGCAGTTTTAGGGTGAACACCGGGGAGCTGTTTTTT
>TRBJ2-3|.|TRBV12-5|.
CASGLTVGGTQYF
TGTGCTAGTGGTTTAACGGTTGGCGGTACGCAGTATTTT
>TRBJ2-7|.|TRBV30|.
CAWSVTGLGVYEQYF
TGTGCCTGGAGTGTAACGGGACTGGGCGTCTACGAGCAGTACTTC
>TRBJ2-7|.|TRBV10-1|.
CASSEERTRPLYEQYF
TGCGCCAGCAGTGAGGAAAGGACCCGGCCGCTCTACGAGCAGTACTTC
>TRBJ2-6|.|TRBV29-1|.
CSVSSPALSSGANVLTF
TGCAGCGTTAGTTCGCCGGCACTCAGCTCTGGGGCCAACGTCCTGACTTTC
>TRBJ2-2|.|TRBV28|.
CASSSNEMREGHAGELFF
TGTGCCAGCAGTTCAAATGAGATGCGGGAAGGTCACGCCGGGGAGCTGTTTTTT
>TRBJ2-7|.|TRBV5-8|.
CASSLIPAYEQYF
TGTGCCAGCAGCTTGATTCCTGCCTACGAGCAGTACTTC
>TRBJ2-7|TRBD1|TRBV28|.
CATRTGAYEQYF
TGTGCCACCCGGACAGGGGCCTACGAGCAGTACTTC
>TRBJ1-3|.|TRBV29-1|.
CSVEAQGFSGNTIYF
TGCAGCGTTGAAGCTCAGGGGTTTAGTGGAAACACCATATATTTT
>TRBJ2-7|TRBD1|TRBV5-1|.
CASSPPGTGDEQYF
TGCGCCAGCAGCCCTCCGGGGACAGGGGACGAGCAGTACTTC